Following are 10 T cell receptor beta chains from one sample sequenced in a study of cytomegalovirus exposure and HLA in healthy donors. Assay: immunoSEQ multiplex PCR; the TCRdb copy retains only in-frame clones and omits some. Here the sample spans 250,000 to 300,000 clones, 86% being singletons. Sequenced material: PBMCs. The receptors derive from a woman aged 18-29 years in good health and CMV-seronegative.

The J gene is TRBJ1-1, the V gene TRBV30; D perhaps matches TRBD1 (6 bases). Germline loops: CDR1 GTSNPN, CDR2 SVGIG (reference sequence). Trimming removed 1 base from V and 3 bases from J, with 15 bases in between. The CDR3 runs 15 residues. The CDR3 coding sequence is TGTGCCTGGAGTGCTTGGGAGGGGGTAGACACTGAAGCTTTCTTT. As protein: CAWSAWEGVDTEAFF. Using reference TRBV30 and TRBJ1-1 for the parts outside the CDR3, the full variable domain is SQTIHQWPATLVQPVGSPLSLECTVEGTSNPNLYWYRQAAGRGLQLLFYSVGIGQISSEVPQNLSASRPQDRQFILSSKKLLLSDSGFYLCAWSAWEGVDTEAFFGQGTRLTVV.

The table lists this clone with a few counts. The chain links TRBV30 to TRBJ1-2; tentatively, D is TRBD1 (6 bases). CDR3 length: 13 residues. CDR1 and CDR2 (germline): GTSNPN, SVGIG (reference sequence). V shed 5 bases and J shed 6 bases, with 16 bases lying between them. Written as DNA, the CDR3 is TGTGCCTGGGATGCTAGGGGGAGTCATGGCTACACCTTC. Protein: CAWDARGSHGYTF.

The V call is TRBV5-4, the J call TRBJ2-7, with 7 nucleotides matching TRBD2. Germline loops: CDR1 SGHNT, CDR2 YYREEE (reference sequence). The CDR3 consists of 16 residues. The junction had 7 bases not matched to a gene; V was cut back by 0 bases and J by 1 base. In DNA, the CDR3 is TGTGCCAGCAGCTTGGCTTGGGCTAGCGGATCCTACGAGCAGTACTTC. Translating it yields CASSLAWASGSYEQYF.

V and J are TRBV5-1 and TRBJ2-3, with D tentatively TRBD1 (6 bases). Trimming stripped 7 bases from V and 3 bases from J, with 12 bases between. From germline, CDR1 is SGHRS and CDR2 YFSETQ. The CDR3 has 13 residues. The CDR3, as DNA: TGCGCCAGCCACTCCCAGGGGACAGATACGCAGTATTTT. Translation: CASHSQGTDTQYF.

This chain uses TRBV27 with TRBJ2-1; TRBD2 is a possible D gene (5 bases). Germline CDR1 MNHEY, CDR2 SMNVEV (reference sequence). Trimming pared 3 bases from V and 2 bases from J, leaving 11 bases between. This CDR3 has 15 residues. The CDR3, as DNA: TGTGCCAGCAGTTTTGGAGGAACACCCTACAATGAGCAGTTCTTC. Protein product: CASSFGGTPYNEQFF.

This rearrangement joins TRBV19 to TRBJ2-5, with a possible D match to TRBD2 (6 bases). CDR3 length: 14 residues. Deletions cut 7 bases from V and 1 base from J, with 13 bases between. The V gene's germline CDR1 is LNHDA and CDR2 SQIVND (reference sequence). DNA for the CDR3: TGTGCCAGTAAACCCCGGAGGGGCCAAGAGACCCAGTACTTC. Its protein is CASKPRRGQETQYF.

The chain recombines TRBV27 with TRBJ2-1; 12 bases align to TRBD2. V gave up 6 bases and J gave up 2 bases; unmatched junction bases: 8. This CDR3 is built from 17 residues. Germline assignment: CDR1 MNHEY and CDR2 SMNVEV (reference sequence). CDR3 sequence: CASSPGTSGPTYNEQFF. CDR3 DNA sequence: TGTGCCAGCAGCCCTGGGACTAGCGGGCCAACCTACAATGAGCAGTTCTTC.

CDR3 in amino acids: CASSQEASGQVWGYTF. As DNA, the CDR3 is TGCGCCAGCAGCCAGGAGGCGTCGGGACAGGTATGGGGCTACACCTTC. The genes are TRBV4-3 and TRBJ1-2; 8 bases map to TRBD1. Germline CDR1 is LGHNA and CDR2 is YSLEER. The CDR3 sequence is 16 residues long. The V gene end was trimmed by 3 bases and the J gene end by 8 bases; junction bases not matched to a gene: 14.

This sequence joins TRBV7-8 and TRBJ2-2; 13 bases fit TRBD2. The V gene's germline CDR1 is SGHVS and CDR2 FQNEAQ. V trimming: 8 bases; J trimming: 6 bases; junction bases outside the gene matches: 3. The CDR3 is made up of 14 amino acids. CDR3 sequence: CASSGLAGPGELFF. DNA of the CDR3: TGTGCCAGCTCGGGACTAGCGGGACCCGGGGAGCTGTTTTTT.

This chain connects TRBV27 to TRBJ1-2, with TRBD1 as a possible D gene (6 bases). Germline CDR1 MNHEY, CDR2 SMNVEV (reference sequence). The CDR3 contains 15 residues. V lost 5 bases to trimming and J lost 3 bases, with 16 bases between them. CDR3 coding DNA: TGTGCCAGCAGTCCAGCGGACAGAATATACTATGGCTACACCTTC. Residues: CASSPADRIYYGYTF.